This T cell receptor beta chain was profiled in a study of CD8+ T cells in alopecia areata. Study observations and caveats: Elevated clonality characterized lesional scalp relative to normal scalp, particularly in alopecia totalis/universalis. Scalp samples also yield sequences of resident alphabeta T cells from normal skin.

This CDR3 region has 14 residues. The germline gives CDR1 MDHEN, CDR2 SYDVKM. Trimming shortened V by 7 bases and J by 3 bases, and 16 bases separated the two germline ends. Extracted from the samples, RNA was reverse transcribed into cDNA to serve as the sequencing template. TCRdb keeps only in-frame clones here, not all; method: immunoSEQ multiplex PCR. The sample has roughly 140,000 clones; around 49% are singletons. A single count supports this clone. Antigen specificity is unknown. V is TRBV28 and J is TRBJ2-7, with a weak D call TRBD2 (5 bases). The sequenced sample was CD4+ T cells sorted from blood, obtained at week 0. This TCR was recovered from a human donor with alopecia areata. This chain's CDR3 is CASIPGGPSYEQYF. CDR3 sequence (DNA): TGTGCCAGCATTCCCGGAGGCCCAAGCTACGAGCAGTACTTC.